A selection of T cell receptor beta chains follows, all from one sample in a study of beta chain features in type 1 diabetes. The repertoire was sequenced with immunoSEQ multiplex PCR; TCRdb's copy has only in-frame clones and lacks some. The table shows under 400,000 clones, with around 12% occurring only once. Sequenced sample: naive CD4+ T cells from blood. These receptors were taken from a man in his late teens or twenties in good health. CDR3s include the opening cysteine and the closing phenylalanine or tryptophan. Fields, in order: J gene, V gene, CDR3 protein.

j_call: TRBJ1-6
v_call: TRBV5-1
cdr3_aa: CASSQGQESSYNSPLHF

j_call: TRBJ2-2
v_call: TRBV7-9
cdr3_aa: CASSPPAGSDTGELFF

j_call: TRBJ1-2
v_call: TRBV7-2
cdr3_aa: CASRTRGLSGYTF

j_call: TRBJ1-5
v_call: TRBV6-5
cdr3_aa: CASSWGRGSNQPQHF

j_call: TRBJ2-1
v_call: TRBV10-3
cdr3_aa: CAISGDSGTSEQFF

j_call: TRBJ2-5
v_call: TRBV7-3
cdr3_aa: CASTVPGQETQYF

j_call: TRBJ1-5
v_call: TRBV18
cdr3_aa: CASSPGNNQPQHF

j_call: TRBJ1-1
v_call: TRBV10-2
cdr3_aa: CASSEGLGRVGEAFF

j_call: TRBJ1-2
v_call: TRBV29-1
cdr3_aa: CSVARMDRPDYGYTF

j_call: TRBJ2-7
v_call: TRBV18
cdr3_aa: CASSTVDFAGYEQYF

j_call: TRBJ1-1
v_call: TRBV14
cdr3_aa: CASSQDGTAPQAFF

j_call: TRBJ2-3
v_call: TRBV10-3
cdr3_aa: CAISEGTEGTDTQYF

j_call: TRBJ2-1
v_call: TRBV7-3
cdr3_aa: CASSFRPPAGGWNEQFF

j_call: TRBJ2-5
v_call: TRBV9
cdr3_aa: CASSVGQGQGETQYF

j_call: TRBJ2-1
v_call: TRBV5-1
cdr3_aa: CASSPDPGQPFYEQFF

j_call: TRBJ2-2
v_call: TRBV7-2
cdr3_aa: CASSLRDGPGELFF

j_call: TRBJ1-2
v_call: TRBV14
cdr3_aa: CASSSQAIYGYTF

j_call: TRBJ2-3
v_call: TRBV29-1
cdr3_aa: CSGSGARDTQYF

j_call: TRBJ2-5
v_call: TRBV6-6
cdr3_aa: CASSYSSLAVETQYF

j_call: TRBJ1-5
v_call: TRBV7-9
cdr3_aa: CASSLDDSRPQHF

j_call: TRBJ1-2
v_call: TRBV7-2
cdr3_aa: CASSPQGARNYGYTF

j_call: -
v_call: TRBV15
cdr3_aa: CATSRDLSYEQYF

j_call: TRBJ2-7
v_call: TRBV7-2
cdr3_aa: CASSSRTVLGHEQYF

j_call: TRBJ1-2
v_call: TRBV19
cdr3_aa: CASSRDRNYGYTF

j_call: TRBJ1-4
v_call: TRBV7-9
cdr3_aa: CASSSREATNEKLFF

j_call: TRBJ2-1
v_call: TRBV7-6
cdr3_aa: CASSLGRYNEQFF

j_call: TRBJ1-5
v_call: TRBV28
cdr3_aa: CASSPGVSQPQHF

j_call: TRBJ1-4
v_call: TRBV29-1
cdr3_aa: CSGGQNEKLFF

j_call: TRBJ2-5
v_call: TRBV6-5
cdr3_aa: CASTPEWAMETQYF